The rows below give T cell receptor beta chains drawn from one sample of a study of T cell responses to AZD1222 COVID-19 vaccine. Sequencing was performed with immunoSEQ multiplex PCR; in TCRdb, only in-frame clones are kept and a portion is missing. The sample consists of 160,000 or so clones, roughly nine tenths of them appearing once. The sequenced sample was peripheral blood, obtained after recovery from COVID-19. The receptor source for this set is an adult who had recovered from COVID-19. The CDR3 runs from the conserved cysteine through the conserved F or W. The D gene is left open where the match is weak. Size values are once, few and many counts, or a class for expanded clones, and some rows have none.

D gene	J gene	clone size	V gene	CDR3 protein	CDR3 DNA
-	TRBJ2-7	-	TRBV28	CASGGRDFEQYF	TGTGCCAGTGGAGGCCGGGACTTCGAGCAGTACTTC
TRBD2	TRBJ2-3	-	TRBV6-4	CASSASSGGTDTQYF	TGTGCCAGCAGCGCCAGTAGCGGGGGTACAGATACGCAGTATTTT
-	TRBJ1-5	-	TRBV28	CASSLLSQPQHF	TGTGCCAGCAGTTTGCTGTCCCAGCCCCAGCATTTT
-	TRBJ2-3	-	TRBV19	CASSISRATDTQYF	TGTGCCAGTAGTATCTCCAGAGCCACAGATACGCAGTATTTT
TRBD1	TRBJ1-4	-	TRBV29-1	CSAINTGGDEKLFF	TGCAGCGCGATAAATACAGGGGGAGATGAAAAACTGTTTTTT
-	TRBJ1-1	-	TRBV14	CASSPRWWAGRVEAFF	TGTGCCAGCAGCCCCCGGTGGTGGGCGGGAAGGGTGGAAGCTTTCTTT
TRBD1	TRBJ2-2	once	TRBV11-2	CASSPGTGLGPNTGELFF	TGTGCCAGCAGCCCCGGGACAGGTTTGGGACCCAACACCGGGGAGCTGTTTTTT
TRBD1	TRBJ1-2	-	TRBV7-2	CASSSWTGEDYGYTF	TGTGCCAGCAGCTCATGGACAGGGGAGGACTATGGCTACACCTTC
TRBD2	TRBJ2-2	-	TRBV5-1	CASSHRSSGISGELFF	TGCGCCAGCAGCCATCGGAGTAGCGGGATATCCGGGGAGCTGTTTTTT
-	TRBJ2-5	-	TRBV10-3	CAISESMSRGETQYF	TGTGCCATCAGTGAGTCAATGTCGAGGGGGGAGACCCAGTACTTC
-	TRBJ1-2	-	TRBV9	CASSVEGIRLDGYTF	TGTGCCAGCAGCGTAGAAGGGATAAGGTTGGATGGCTACACCTTC
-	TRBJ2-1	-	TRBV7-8	CASSSLGRSYNEQFF	TGTGCCAGCAGCTCCCTAGGGCGCTCCTACAATGAGCAGTTCTTC
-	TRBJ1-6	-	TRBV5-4	CASSGDPNSPLHF	TGTGCCAGCAGCGGCGACCCGAATTCACCCCTCCACTTT
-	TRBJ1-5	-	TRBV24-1	CATSSETATNQPQHF	TGTGCCACCAGCTCGGAAACAGCTACCAATCAGCCCCAGCATTTT
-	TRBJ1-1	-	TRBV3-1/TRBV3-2	CASSSTVNTEAFF	TGTGCCAGCAGCTCGACAGTGAACACTGAAGCTTTCTTT
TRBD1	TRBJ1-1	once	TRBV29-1	CSVEVTGQGITEAFF	TGCAGCGTTGAAGTTACTGGACAGGGGATCACTGAAGCTTTCTTT
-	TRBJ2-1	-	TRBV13	CASSSSTGRTFGEQFF	TGTGCCAGCAGCTCATCGACTGGACGCACCTTCGGTGAGCAGTTCTTC
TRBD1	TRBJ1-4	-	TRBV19	CASSMRQGAEKLFF	TGTGCCAGTAGTATGCGACAGGGCGCGGAAAAACTGTTTTTT
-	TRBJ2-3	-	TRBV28	CASSLPGTLDTQYF	TGTGCCAGCAGTTTACCAGGGACGCTAGATACGCAGTATTTT
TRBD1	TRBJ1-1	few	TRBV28	CASSSTSIVPQGGGTEAFF	TGTGCCAGCAGTTCCACCTCTATAGTCCCACAGGGGGGTGGCACTGAAGCTTTCTTT
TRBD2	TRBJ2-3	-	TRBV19	CASSSPSGISTDTQYF	TGTGCCAGTAGTTCCCCTAGCGGGATTAGCACAGATACGCAGTATTTT
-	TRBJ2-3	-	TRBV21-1	CASSKERTGGTDTQYF	TGTGCCAGCAGCAAAGAAAGGACGGGGGGCACAGATACGCAGTATTTT
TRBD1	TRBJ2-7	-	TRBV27	CASSSTGPSSYEQYF	TGTGCCAGCAGTTCGACAGGGCCCAGCTCCTACGAGCAGTACTTC
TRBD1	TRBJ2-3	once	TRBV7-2	CASRPAGGDTQYF	TGTGCCAGCAGGCCCGCAGGGGGCGATACGCAGTATTTT
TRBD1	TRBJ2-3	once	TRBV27	CASSPGQGTPSFTDTQYF	TGTGCCAGCAGCCCCGGACAGGGTACTCCATCCTTCACAGATACGCAGTATTTT
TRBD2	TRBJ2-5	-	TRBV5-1	CASSSQPLAGEETQYF	TGCGCCAGCAGCTCCCAGCCTCTAGCGGGAGAGGAGACCCAGTACTTC
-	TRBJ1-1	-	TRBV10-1	CARKSSQAEAFF	TGCGCCAGGAAGTCCAGCCAGGCTGAAGCTTTCTTT
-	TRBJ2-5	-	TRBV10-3	CAIRGDTQETQYF	TGTGCCATCCGAGGGGACACTCAAGAGACCCAGTACTTC
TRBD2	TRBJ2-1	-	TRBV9	CASSVVAGSYNEQFF	TGTGCCAGCAGCGTAGTAGCGGGGTCCTACAATGAGCAGTTCTTC
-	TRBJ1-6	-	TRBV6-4	CASSEDGGSYNSPLHF	TGTGCCAGCAGTGAGGATGGGGGCTCCTATAATTCACCCCTCCACTTT
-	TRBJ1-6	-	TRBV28	CASSFPSPLHF	TGTGCCAGCAGTTTTCCTTCACCCCTCCACTTT
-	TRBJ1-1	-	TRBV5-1	CASSWAGGPSEAFF	TGCGCCAGCAGCTGGGCCGGGGGGCCGAGTGAAGCTTTCTTT
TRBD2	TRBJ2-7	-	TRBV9	CASSVGLTSGGLYEQYF	TGTGCCAGCAGCGTAGGATTAACTAGCGGGGGGTTGTACGAGCAGTACTTC
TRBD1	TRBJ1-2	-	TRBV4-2	CASSQGFGPGGLGGYTF	TGTGCCAGCAGCCAAGGCTTTGGGCCAGGGGGCCTTGGCGGCTACACCTTC
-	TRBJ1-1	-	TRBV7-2	CASSLLNKNTEAFF	TGTGCCAGCAGCTTATTGAACAAGAACACTGAAGCTTTCTTT
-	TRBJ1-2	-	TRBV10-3	CAISESEGSIYGYTF	TGTGCCATCAGTGAGTCGGAGGGGTCGATCTATGGCTACACCTTC
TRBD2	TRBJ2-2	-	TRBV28	CASRPGLANTGELFF	TGTGCCAGCAGGCCGGGACTAGCGAACACCGGGGAGCTGTTTTTT
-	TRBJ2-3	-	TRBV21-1	CASSTHSGRGTDTQYF	TGTGCCAGCAGCACCCATAGCGGGAGGGGCACAGATACGCAGTATTTT
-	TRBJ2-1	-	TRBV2	CASSGGGPMSYNEQFF	TGTGCCAGCAGTGGGGGAGGACCCATGTCTTACAATGAGCAGTTCTTC
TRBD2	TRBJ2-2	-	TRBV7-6	CASSPQTSGGLNTGELFF	TGTGCCAGCAGCCCGCAGACTAGCGGGGGGCTGAACACCGGGGAGCTGTTTTTT
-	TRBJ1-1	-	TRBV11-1	CASSLSREAFF	TGTGCCAGCAGCTTATCCAGGGAAGCTTTCTTT
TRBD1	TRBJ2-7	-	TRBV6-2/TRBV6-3	CASSSLRQGINEQYF	TGTGCCAGCAGTTCCCTCCGACAGGGAATCAACGAGCAGTACTTC
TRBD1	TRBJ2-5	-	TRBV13	CASSLEGAETQYF	TGTGCCAGCAGCTTAGAGGGGGCTGAGACCCAGTACTTC
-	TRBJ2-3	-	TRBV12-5	CASAPPRGGEGTDTQYF	TGTGCTAGTGCCCCCCCTAGGGGGGGGGAGGGCACAGATACGCAGTATTTT
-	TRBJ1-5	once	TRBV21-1	CATYRGAGHVSNQPQHF	TGTGCCACCTATAGAGGGGCAGGGCATGTGAGCAATCAGCCCCAGCATTTT
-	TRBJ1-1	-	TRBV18	CASSPTVGEAFF	TGTGCCAGCTCACCAACGGTGGGTGAAGCTTTCTTT
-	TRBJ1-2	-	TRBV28	CASSLSTAYGYTF	TGTGCCAGCAGTTTATCGACAGCATATGGCTACACCTTC
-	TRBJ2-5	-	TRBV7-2	CASSSSGEGETQYF	TGTGCCAGCAGCTCCTCAGGGGAGGGGGAGACCCAGTACTTC
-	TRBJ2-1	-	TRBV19	CASSQTKGEQFF	TGTGCCAGTAGTCAAACGAAGGGGGAGCAGTTCTTC
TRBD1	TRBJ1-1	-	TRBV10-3	CATQPDRGTEAFF	TGTGCCACACAACCCGACAGGGGCACTGAAGCTTTCTTT
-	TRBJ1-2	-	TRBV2	CASSEVQAPNYGYTF	TGTGCCAGCAGTGAAGTGCAGGCGCCTAACTATGGCTACACCTTC
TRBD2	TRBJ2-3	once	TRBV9	CASSSPGGVATDTQYF	TGTGCCAGCAGCTCACCCGGGGGGGTGGCCACAGATACGCAGTATTTT
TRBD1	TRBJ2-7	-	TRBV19	CASSSAGGRDEQYF	TGTGCCAGTAGTAGTGCAGGGGGCCGGGACGAGCAGTACTTC
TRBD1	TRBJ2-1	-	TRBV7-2	CASTPYRGGAYAQFF	TGTGCCAGCACCCCGTACAGGGGTGGCGCATACGCTCAGTTCTTC
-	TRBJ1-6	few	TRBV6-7	CASSYSPLHF	TGTGCCAGCAGTTATTCACCCCTCCACTTT